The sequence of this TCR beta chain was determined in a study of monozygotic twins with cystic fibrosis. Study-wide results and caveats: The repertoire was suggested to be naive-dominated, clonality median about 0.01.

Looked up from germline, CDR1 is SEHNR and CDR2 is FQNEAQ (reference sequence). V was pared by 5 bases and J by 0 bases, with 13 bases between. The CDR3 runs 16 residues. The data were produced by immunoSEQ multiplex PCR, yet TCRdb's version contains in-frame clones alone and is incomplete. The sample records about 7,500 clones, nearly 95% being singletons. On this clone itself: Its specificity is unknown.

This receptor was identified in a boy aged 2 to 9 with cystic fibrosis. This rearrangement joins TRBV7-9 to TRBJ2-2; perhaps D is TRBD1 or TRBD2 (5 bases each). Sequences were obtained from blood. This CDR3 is CASSPLVGANTGELFF. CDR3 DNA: TGTGCCAGCAGCCCTCTAGTGGGGGCGAACACCGGGGAGCTGTTTTTT.